This T cell receptor (beta chain) comes out of a study of T cells in Graves' hyperthyroidism and ophthalmopathy. Study context: Peripheral blood samples were taken at initial diagnosis, prior to any treatment.

Ten or more counts support this clonotype. The antigen is unknown. The TCR beta CDR3 regions underwent amplification using RNA transcripts as the source. The HTBI primer set served for first-round RT-PCR of the TCR CDR3. TCRdb fed the multiplex PCR reads into MiXCR, producing one record per CDR3 protein. Among under 400,000 distinct CDR3 sequences listed, roughly 15% were seen once. Exclusion of a patient resulted from uncontrolled infection, other autoimmune disease, pregnancy or lactation. Losses at the gene ends were 2 bases for V and 4 bases for J; bases not matched to a gene: 4. Germline V gives CDR1 GTSNPN, CDR2 SVGIG (reference sequence). The CDR3 has 13 amino acids. Whole-study findings and limits: A 13 V-J model separated ophthalmopathy from stable hyperthyroidism.

The chain couples TRBV30 to TRBJ2-7; 8 bases map to TRBD1. Sequenced sample: blood. The source of this sequence is a woman aged 55 to 70 with Graves' ophthalmopathy. CDR3 residues: CAWSIGTGYEQYF. The CDR3 DNA sequence: TGTGCCTGGAGTATAGGGACAGGATACGAGCAGTACTTC.